A selection of T cell receptor beta chains follows, all from one sample in a study of T cell responses to AZD1222 COVID-19 vaccine. Here immunoSEQ multiplex PCR was the method, and the copy in TCRdb shows in-frame clones only, minus some. The repertoire holds around 45,000 clones, with roughly 88% as singletons. The sequencing here drew on peripheral blood, taken 28 days after the second AZD1222 dose. These TCRs come from an adult who received the AZD1222 COVID-19 vaccine. Both conserved end residues are part of each CDR3. The order of the fields is clone size, V gene, CDR3 protein. Clone size is shown for a subset of rows, as once, few, many or a class of expanded clone.

.	TRBV5-1	CASSPGQGGTEAFF
.	TRBV6-5	CASTLRLGNQPQHF
few	TRBV29-1	CSVVRFLTDTQYF
.	TRBV15	CATSVERGIYNEQFF
.	TRBV25-1	CASSDRRTGDTGELFF
.	TRBV7-8	CASSLFSGNTGELFF
.	TRBV5-6	CASSLGTSGTDTQYF
.	TRBV14	CASSQVSGSWNSPLHF
once	TRBV7-8	CASSLANRDGQPQHF
.	TRBV5-1	CASSRGTSGSYEQYF
.	TRBV19	CASLRPGSSGANVLTF
.	TRBV5-6	CASSLLARGGSYNEQFF
once	TRBV18	CASSPTGTTNEKLFF
.	TRBV9	CASSLPSGQGREKLFF
.	TRBV2	CASYPEMNTEAFF
.	TRBV5-1	CASSLSQGSNTEAFF
.	TRBV27	CASSFGPQRYGYTF
.	TRBV2	CASRGTGGAPYSNQPQHF
.	TRBV27	CASSRGEEAFF
.	TRBV19	CASSPRTGGGTEAFF
.	TRBV27	CASRTGTSAKTQYF
.	TRBV20-1	CSASRLPVAEAFF
.	TRBV3-1/TRBV3-2	CASSQEGNRPTGSPLHF
.	TRBV6-6	CASSLEYEQYF
few	TRBV19	CASSDRGLGYTF
once	TRBV18	CASSNLDQGASNQPQHF
.	TRBV6-5	CATRDGEAFF
.	TRBV2	CASSLRRDTTDTQYF
.	TRBV10-2	CASSEGRDTGELFF
.	TRBV30	CAWSERLAGVYKDTQYF
few	TRBV27	CASSTGSLHNEQYF
.	TRBV5-1	CASSVRLAGEGSGANVLTF
.	TRBV5-1	CASKLMEGTNEKLFF
.	TRBV2	CASSEGRSNQPQHF
.	TRBV19	CASSRSVGGGQPQHF
once	TRBV6-5	CASSYAGQGAGGYTF
.	TRBV9	CASRLDRGCIYEQYF
.	TRBV20-1	CSASGSGSGNTIYF
.	TRBV6-1	CASSEIKGTGEQFF
.	TRBV3-1/TRBV3-2	CASSQGGPTDTQYF
.	TRBV7-2	CASSLGYNNEQFF
.	TRBV3-1/TRBV3-2	CASSQGTGSNEQYF
.	TRBV11-3	CASSFRGTEAFF
few	TRBV6-4	CASKLEVGSLEAFF